The present entry profiles one TCR beta chain with its context. Germline V gene sequence: CDR1 SEHNR, CDR2 FQNEAQ (reference sequence). V dropped 3 bases and J dropped 8; count of bases not matched to a gene: 12. CDR3 length: 16 residues. This entry belongs to a study of control samples from healthy donors and cancer patients. TCRdb keeps only in-frame clones here, not all; method: immunoSEQ multiplex PCR. The sample records roughly 39,000 clones, 92% being singletons. V is TRBV7-9 and J is TRBJ1-1; 10 bases agree with TRBD1. The receptor comes from a woman in her fifties or sixties in good health. Sequencing was carried out using blood. CDR3 nucleotides: TGTGCCAGCAGCTTTCGAAAGGGCCGGACAGGGGGGGAAGCTTTCTTT. Its protein is CASSFRKGRTGGEAFF.